The T cell receptor beta chain under discussion was sequenced for a study of response to subunit inactivated influenza vaccine. The table lists this clonotype with a count of one. Unmatched junction bases numbered 6, after V lost 7 bases and J lost 1 base. The CDR3 has 15 amino acids. Germline V gene sequence: CDR1 LNHDA, CDR2 SQIVND (reference sequence). MiXCR, applied by TCRdb to the RT-PCR reads, yields one record per CDR3 protein. The sample has roughly 540,000 distinct CDR3 sequences, under 30% seen once. The same sample was also used in a study of T cells expressing NK-cell markers. From that second work: A 5'RACE template switching approach incorporating UMIs was used to make TCR beta cDNA. Out of eight donors sequenced, seven tested HCMV-seropositive and the remaining one seronegative. An anti-gamma-delta TCR antibody was added in several experiments. It restricted sorting to alpha-beta TCR-expressing T cells. Of the CD8+ T cell pool in 5 to 7 donors, roughly 1.0-7.5% was accounted for by dominant NKG2C+ clonotypes.

The sequence came from a man between 50 and 59 years old who received an inactivated influenza vaccine. Material: CD4+ T cells sorted from PBMCs, obtained less than 13 days after vaccination. The rearrangement joins TRBV19 to TRBJ2-2, with TRBD1 matching 7 bases. Here the CDR3 DNA reads TGTGCCAGTAAGCCGGGACAGAAGAACACCGGGGAGCTGTTTTTT. This encodes CASKPGQKNTGELFF.